A selection of T cell receptor beta chains follows, all from one sample in a study of T-cell reconstitution after alpha-beta-depleted transplantation in children. MiXCR, applied by TCRdb to the PCR reads, yields one record per CDR3 protein. The sample lists about 610,000 distinct CDR3 sequences, 10% occurring once. Sequences were derived from PBMCs from the stem cell graft donor, sampled from the stem cell graft. Receptors were obtained from a human donor who donated a stem cell graft to a child with acute myeloid leukemia. CDR3s include the opening cysteine and the closing phenylalanine or tryptophan. Fields, in order: clone size, D gene, J gene, V gene, CDR3 protein, CDR3 DNA. The D gene is left open where the match is weak. A clone size is listed for some rows: how often the clone was seen (once, few, many), or a class if it is expanded.

clone size: -
D gene: -
J gene: TRBJ2-1
V gene: TRBV5-6
CDR3 protein: CASSPGGREQFF
CDR3 DNA: TGTGCCAGCAGCCCGGGCGGACGGGAGCAGTTCTTC

clone size: few
D gene: -
J gene: TRBJ2-1
V gene: TRBV12-3/TRBV12-4
CDR3 protein: CASSLAGGQEFF
CDR3 DNA: TGTGCCAGCAGTTTAGCGGGTGGGCAGGAGTTCTTC

clone size: many
D gene: -
J gene: TRBJ2-7
V gene: TRBV7-9
CDR3 protein: CASSLDRASYEQYF
CDR3 DNA: TGTGCCAGCAGCTTAGACAGGGCTTCCTACGAGCAGTACTTC

clone size: many
D gene: TRBD1
J gene: TRBJ2-2
V gene: TRBV10-3
CDR3 protein: CAIRPGQGDDTGELFF
CDR3 DNA: TGTGCCATCAGGCCAGGACAGGGGGACGACACCGGGGAGCTGTTTTTT

clone size: few
D gene: -
J gene: TRBJ2-1
V gene: TRBV28
CDR3 protein: CASKEGRDEQFF
CDR3 DNA: TGTGCCAGCAAGGAGGGTCGGGATGAGCAGTTCTTC

clone size: -
D gene: -
J gene: TRBJ2-1
V gene: TRBV2
CDR3 protein: CASSDTSRGQGNEQFF
CDR3 DNA: TGTGCCAGCAGTGATACCTCCCGGGGGCAGGGCAATGAGCAGTTCTTC

clone size: few
D gene: -
J gene: TRBJ2-7
V gene: TRBV5-5
CDR3 protein: CASSKTPNSYEQYF
CDR3 DNA: TGTGCCAGCAGCAAAACCCCGAACTCCTACGAGCAGTACTTC

clone size: -
D gene: TRBD2
J gene: TRBJ2-1
V gene: TRBV30
CDR3 protein: CAWSVSSGRNEQFF
CDR3 DNA: TGTGCCTGGAGTGTGTCTAGCGGGAGAAATGAGCAGTTCTTC

clone size: -
D gene: -
J gene: TRBJ2-7
V gene: TRBV4-3
CDR3 protein: CASSHSDRVYEQYF
CDR3 DNA: TGCGCCAGCAGCCATTCGGATAGAGTCTACGAGCAGTACTTC

clone size: few
D gene: -
J gene: TRBJ2-7
V gene: TRBV18
CDR3 protein: CASSPGTTTYEQYF
CDR3 DNA: TGTGCCAGCTCACCCGGGACAACTACCTACGAGCAGTACTTC

clone size: few
D gene: TRBD1
J gene: TRBJ2-2
V gene: TRBV6-5
CDR3 protein: CASSPTGPNTGELFF
CDR3 DNA: TGTGCCAGCAGCCCGACAGGGCCAAACACCGGGGAGCTGTTTTTT

clone size: many
D gene: -
J gene: TRBJ1-3
V gene: TRBV21-1
CDR3 protein: CASSKGRGAGNTIYF
CDR3 DNA: TGTGCCAGCAGCAAAGGCAGGGGTGCAGGAAACACCATATATTTT

clone size: -
D gene: TRBD2
J gene: TRBJ2-1
V gene: TRBV19
CDR3 protein: CASSIVAGAYNEQFF
CDR3 DNA: TGTGCCAGTAGTATAGTAGCGGGGGCCTACAATGAGCAGTTCTTC

clone size: -
D gene: -
J gene: TRBJ2-3
V gene: TRBV7-6
CDR3 protein: CASSLKAVSSTDTQYF
CDR3 DNA: TGTGCCAGCAGCTTAAAAGCGGTGTCTAGCACAGATACGCAGTATTTT

clone size: few
D gene: TRBD2
J gene: TRBJ2-7
V gene: TRBV5-1
CDR3 protein: CASRPTRWLAGGSYEQYF
CDR3 DNA: TGCGCCAGCAGACCAACCCGATGGCTAGCGGGAGGTTCCTACGAGCAGTACTTC